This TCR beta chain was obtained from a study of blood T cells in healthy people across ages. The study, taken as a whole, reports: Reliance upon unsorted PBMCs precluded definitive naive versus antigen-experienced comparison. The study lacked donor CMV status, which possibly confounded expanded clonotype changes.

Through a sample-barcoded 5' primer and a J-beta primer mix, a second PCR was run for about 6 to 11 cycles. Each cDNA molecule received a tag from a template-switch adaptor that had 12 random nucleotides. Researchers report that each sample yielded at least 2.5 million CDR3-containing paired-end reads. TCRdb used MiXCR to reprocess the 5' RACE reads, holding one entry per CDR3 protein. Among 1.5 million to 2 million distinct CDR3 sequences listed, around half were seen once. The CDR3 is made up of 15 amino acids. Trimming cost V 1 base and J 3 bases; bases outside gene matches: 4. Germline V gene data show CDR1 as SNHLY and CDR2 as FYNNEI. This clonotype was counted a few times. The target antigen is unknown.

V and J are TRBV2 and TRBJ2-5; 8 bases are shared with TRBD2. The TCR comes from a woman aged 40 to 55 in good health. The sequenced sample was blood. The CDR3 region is CASSEGVAGKETQYF. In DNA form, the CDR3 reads TGTGCCAGCAGTGAAGGAGTAGCGGGGAAAGAGACCCAGTACTTC. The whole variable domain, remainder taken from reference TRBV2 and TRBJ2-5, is EPEVTQTPSHQVTQMGQEVILRCVPISNHLYFYWYRQILGQKVEFLVSFYNNEISEKSEIFDDQFSVERPDGSNFTLKIRSTKLEDSAMYFCASSEGVAGKETQYFGPGTRLLVL.